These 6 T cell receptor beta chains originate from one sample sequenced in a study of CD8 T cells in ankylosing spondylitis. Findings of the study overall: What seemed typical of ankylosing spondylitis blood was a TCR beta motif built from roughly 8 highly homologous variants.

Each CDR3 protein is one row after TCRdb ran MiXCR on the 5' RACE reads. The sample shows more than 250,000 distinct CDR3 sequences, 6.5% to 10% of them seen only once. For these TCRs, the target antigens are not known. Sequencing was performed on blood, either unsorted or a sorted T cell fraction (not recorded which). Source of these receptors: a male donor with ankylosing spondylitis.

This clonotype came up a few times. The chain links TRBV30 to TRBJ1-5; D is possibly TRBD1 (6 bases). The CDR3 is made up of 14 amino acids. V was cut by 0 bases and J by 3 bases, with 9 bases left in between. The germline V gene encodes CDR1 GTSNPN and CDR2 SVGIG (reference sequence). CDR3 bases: TGTGCCTGGAGTGTGGGGACACTCAATCAGCCCCAGCATTTT. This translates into CAWSVGTLNQPQHF. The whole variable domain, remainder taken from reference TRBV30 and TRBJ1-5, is SQTIHQWPATLVQPVGSPLSLECTVEGTSNPNLYWYRQAAGRGLQLLFYSVGIGQISSEVPQNLSASRPQDRQFILSSKKLLLSDSGFYLCAWSVGTLNQPQHFGDGTRLSIL.

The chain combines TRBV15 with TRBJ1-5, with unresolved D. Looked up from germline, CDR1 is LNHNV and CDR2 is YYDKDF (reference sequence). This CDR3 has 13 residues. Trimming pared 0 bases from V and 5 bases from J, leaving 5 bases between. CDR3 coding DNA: TGTGCCACCAGCAGAGAATCGTATCAGCCCCAGCATTTT. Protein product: CATSRESYQPQHF.

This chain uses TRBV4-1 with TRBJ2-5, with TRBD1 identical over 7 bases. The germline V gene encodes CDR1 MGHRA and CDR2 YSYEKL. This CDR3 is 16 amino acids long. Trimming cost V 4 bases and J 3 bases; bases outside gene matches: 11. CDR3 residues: CASSLNTGDSKETQYF. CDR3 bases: TGCGCCAGCAGCCTAAATACCGGGGACAGTAAAGAGACCCAGTACTTC.

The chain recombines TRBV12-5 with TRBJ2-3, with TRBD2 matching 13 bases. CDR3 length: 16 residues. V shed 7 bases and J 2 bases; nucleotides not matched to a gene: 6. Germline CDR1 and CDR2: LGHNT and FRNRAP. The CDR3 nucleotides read TGTGCTAGTGACAAGGGACTAGCGGGATTCACAGATACGCAGTATTTT. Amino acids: CASDKGLAGFTDTQYF.

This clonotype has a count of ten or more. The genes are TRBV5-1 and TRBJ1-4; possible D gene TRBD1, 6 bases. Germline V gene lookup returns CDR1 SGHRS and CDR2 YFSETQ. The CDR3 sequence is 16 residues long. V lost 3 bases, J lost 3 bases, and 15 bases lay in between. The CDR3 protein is CASSSWRGTPNEKLFF. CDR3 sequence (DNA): TGCGCCAGCAGCTCTTGGAGGGGGACTCCTAATGAAAAACTGTTTTTT.

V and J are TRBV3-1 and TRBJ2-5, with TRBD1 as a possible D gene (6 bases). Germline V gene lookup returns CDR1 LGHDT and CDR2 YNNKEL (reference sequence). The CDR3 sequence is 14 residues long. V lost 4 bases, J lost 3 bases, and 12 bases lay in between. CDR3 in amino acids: CASSPRTVEETQYF. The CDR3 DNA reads TGTGCCAGCAGCCCGAGGACAGTTGAAGAGACCCAGTACTTC.